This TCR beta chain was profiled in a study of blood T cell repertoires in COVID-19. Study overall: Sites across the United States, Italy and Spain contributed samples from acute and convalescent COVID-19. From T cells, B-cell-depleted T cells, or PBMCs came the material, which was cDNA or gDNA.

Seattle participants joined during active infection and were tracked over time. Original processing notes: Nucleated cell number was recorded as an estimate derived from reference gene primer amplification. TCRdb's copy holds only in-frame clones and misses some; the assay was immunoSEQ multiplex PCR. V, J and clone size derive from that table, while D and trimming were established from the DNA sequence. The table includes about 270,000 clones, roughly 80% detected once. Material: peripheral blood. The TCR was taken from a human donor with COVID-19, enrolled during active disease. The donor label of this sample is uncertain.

CDR3 coding DNA: TGCGCCAGCAGCTACCACAGAGAAGATACGCAGTATTTT. Protein product: CASSYHREDTQYF. The chain has TRBV5-1 and TRBJ2-3; unclear D gene. V lost 3 bases and J 5 bases, leaving 10 bases between the germline ends. Germline CDR1 and CDR2: SGHRS and YFSETQ. This CDR3 is 13 amino acids long.